What follows describes a single TCR beta chain. The data were obtained in a study of identifying expanded T cells in peripheral blood. The germline CDR1 and CDR2 sequences are SGHNT and YENEEA. Trimming shortened V by 5 bases and J by 1 base, and 9 bases separated the two germline ends. The CDR3 consists of 14 residues. Here immunoSEQ multiplex PCR was the method, and the copy in TCRdb shows in-frame clones only, minus some. This sample has 55,000 to 80,000 clones, with about four fifths found just once. This clonotype was obtained from a person aged 18 to 75 in good health. The chain links TRBV11-3 to TRBJ2-4; D is unresolved. The sample consisted of blood. CDR3 sequence (DNA): TGTGCCAGCAGCCCCTTGGGGGCCAAAAACATTCAGTACTTC. As protein: CASSPLGAKNIQYF.